The present entry profiles one T cell receptor (beta chain) with its context. The antigen is not known. Germline CDR1 SGHVS, CDR2 FQNEAQ. This CDR3 has 15 amino acids. V gave up 5 bases and J gave up 4 bases; unmatched junction bases: 8. The sample belongs to a study of T cell responses to AZD1222 COVID-19 vaccine. About the study: Combined were second doses at about 4 or about 12 weeks. Study-level findings and limits: Seropositive status at baseline applied to only a handful of AZD1222 recipients. Nearly half of spike-specific TCRs reportedly target unmutated variant regions.

Sequencing was performed with immunoSEQ multiplex PCR; in TCRdb, only in-frame clones are kept and a portion is missing. The data hold 170,000 or so clones, with over 75% observed a single time. Specimen: peripheral blood, collected on day 0 of AZD1222 vaccination. The chain links TRBV7-8 to TRBJ2-1, with 7 bases identical to TRBD2. This clonotype was sampled from an adult in good health. CDR3: CASSPGGDGYNEQFF. The DNA of the CDR3 is TGTGCCAGCAGCCCTGGGGGGGACGGTTACAATGAGCAGTTCTTC.